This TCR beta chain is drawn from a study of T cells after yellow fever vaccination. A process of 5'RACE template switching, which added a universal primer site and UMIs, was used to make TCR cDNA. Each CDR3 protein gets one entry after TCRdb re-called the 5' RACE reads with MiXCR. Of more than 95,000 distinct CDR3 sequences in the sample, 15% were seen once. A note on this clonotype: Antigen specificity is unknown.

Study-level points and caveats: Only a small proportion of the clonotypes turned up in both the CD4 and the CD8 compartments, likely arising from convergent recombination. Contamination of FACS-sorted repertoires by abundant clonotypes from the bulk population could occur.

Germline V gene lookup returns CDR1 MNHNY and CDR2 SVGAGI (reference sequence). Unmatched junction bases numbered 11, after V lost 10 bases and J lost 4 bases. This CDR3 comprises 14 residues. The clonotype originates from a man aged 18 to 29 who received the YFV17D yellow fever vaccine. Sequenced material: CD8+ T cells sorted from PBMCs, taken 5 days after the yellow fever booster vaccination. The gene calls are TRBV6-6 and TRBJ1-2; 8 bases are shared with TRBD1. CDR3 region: CAIATGAVSYGYTF. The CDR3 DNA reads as TGTGCCATCGCGACAGGGGCCGTTTCCTATGGCTACACCTTC.